The T cell receptor beta chain described here comes from a study of cytomegalovirus exposure and HLA in healthy donors (TCRdb year 2017). Regarding the study in general: An earlier analysis of some 550 of the donors reported about 250 Gb of sequence data and roughly 100 million unique TCR beta sequences from roughly 180 million T cells. Roughly 300 gigabases of sequencing data and around 87 million unique TCR sequences were included in an early release covering roughly 600 HLA-typed donors. Among the roughly 400 genotyped donors, 75% to 90% belonged to the genetic ancestry cluster associated with self-reported Caucasian donors. The study was designed to test whether signatures of past pathogen exposure could be identified by cataloging public T cell receptors. Using immunosequencing, the study profiled T cell repertoires from roughly 650 subjects and related those repertoires to cytomegalovirus serostatus. A separate validation cohort of approximately 120 different subjects was used in addition to the roughly 620-subject first cohort. To predict cytomegalovirus infection status, the study brought together high-throughput TCR immunosequencing, statistical association of individual TCRs with disease status, and machine learning. In a later analysis, previously published TCR beta repertoires from more than 500 donors were re-analyzed and high-resolution HLA genotyping was added so that TCR occurrence patterns could be studied. Rather than using new phenotypic data, the later analysis identified candidate immune exposures from TCR beta sequences and from how often those sequences occurred across donors. An earlier analysis of around 640 of the donors used high-throughput TCR beta sequencing to judge whether each TCR beta V gene segment behaved as functional or pseudogenic. Alongside the repertoire data, information on donor age, sex, ethnicity and CMV serostatus was compiled. Genome-wide SNP genotypes for about 65% of the roughly 700 donors were used in a later genetic analysis, which treated that subset as a discovery cohort. All discovery cohort repertoires had been generated on a single sequencing platform. HLA typing covered class I and class II loci at four-digit resolution. Typing coverage varied by locus: 629-630 donors for A, B, C, DRB1 and DQB1; around 560 for DQA1; about 600 for DPA1; about 450 for DPB1. About five DR-DQ haplotypes were treated as single units for association and clustering because of strong linkage in the cohort. Among 300 to 500 genotyped donors of the cohort, an average of around 240,000 unique TCR beta nucleotide sequences was sequenced per donor, of which 15% to 20% were non-productive. The investigation overall reported the following: In an earlier analysis of fewer than 750 of the donors, most TCR beta V segments were observed in productive rearrangements about 90% or about 30% of the time, broadly matching IMGT annotations. CMV serostatus was the only immune exposure information available for the cohort. In a later analysis, HLA-associated TCR beta chains were found to be more clonally expanded and to have lower generation probabilities than equally common non-associated chains. It was suggested by the authors that the approach could potentially be generalized to other disease states and immunological phenotypes. In a later analysis, the rate of TCR association differed among HLA loci, with DRB1 alleles having the most associated TCRs and HLA-C alleles having the fewest. In this cohort, only TCR beta chains were sequenced, and detectable features were limited by the absence of alpha or paired-chain data. Roughly uniform sequencing depth across donors was assumed in presence/absence analyses, although this assumption may not hold. Because some donors lacked HLA typing at each locus, the association tests relied only on the typed subset. A later genetic analysis associated a missense DCLRE1C variant with V-gene and J-gene trimming of TCR beta chains, and an independent cohort replicated the association. Some IMGT-functional V segments, including TRBV6-2 and TRBV6-3, could not be distinguished by the 87-base-pair reads and were therefore excluded. In a later genetic analysis, fewer N-insertions in productive TCRs were reported among donors in an Asian-associated ancestry cluster than the roughly 640-donor mean. Most TCR sequences were seen in very few donors, while some public TCRs were found in many individuals. Correlated functional status among segregating V segments might be attributable to linkage disequilibrium, but an unknown experimental factor could not be ruled out. Several of the top co-occurrence clusters appeared to be linked to parvovirus B19, influenza, CMV and Epstein-Barr virus, according to a later analysis. A cluster of highly shared sequence variants was judged likely to represent a technical artifact of the sequencing pipeline. The classifier was reported to diagnose cytomegalovirus status with high specificity and sensitivity in both the original cohort and the validation cohort. A later analysis found that most CMV-associated TCR beta chains appeared HLA-restricted, with HLA associations seemingly driven largely by CMV exposure. At a false discovery rate of 0.05, a later analysis linked under 20,000 TCR beta sequences to specific HLA alleles. A further reported finding was that TCR beta sequences accurately predicted the HLA-A and HLA-B alleles for most subjects in the first cohort. The study listed 150 to 200 TCR beta chains as associated with cytomegalovirus. The earlier analysis of some 560 of the donors excluded over 15 rarely observed V segments, including chromosome 9 orphons, because counts were too low. A few of the identified cytomegalovirus-associated TCR beta chains were confirmed in vitro to be specific for cytomegalovirus antigens. Assigning TCR associations to individual alleles was difficult when HLA alleles, especially DR and DQ, strongly co-occurred.

Spanning cysteine to phenylalanine, the CDR3 consists of 15 amino acids. The kept DNA is CDR3 alone, 45 bases in frame from the first base. The V and J ends are trimmed by 0 bases and 1 base, leaving 7 bases between them. CDR1 and CDR2 were assigned from the germline V gene as SGHRS and YFSETQ. Comment on this clone: No antigen is known for it. Base qualities are not at hand, and no much larger clone is one base apart.

In total, approximately 690 healthy bone marrow donors made up the cohort. At the time of sampling, every cohort member was nominally healthy, though immune exposures that went unrecorded were likely present. The donor was CMV seronegative and was included in the group of a few hundred seronegative cohort members. Every donor gave a peripheral blood sample, and the peripheral blood mononuclear cells from that sample were used for TCR beta sequencing. The Qiagen DNeasy Blood Extraction Kit was used to extract genomic DNA from the blood cell samples. Library method: the immunoSEQ multiplex PCR assay. A mixture of 60 forward primers for TCR Vbeta segments and 13 reverse primers for TCR Jbeta segments was used in the multiplex PCR. A multiplex PCR assay on genomic DNA amplified the CDR3 region of rearranged TCR beta genes. On the Illumina HiSeq System, the amplified TCR beta libraries were sequenced as 87-base-pair reads. On the study's bioinformatics: In a later analysis, some 80 million unique TCR beta chains were counted across the roughly 610 repertoires, and roughly 10 million of these chains were shared by at least two donors. Raw reads were error-corrected and collapsed into unique sequences with a nearest-neighbor algorithm that merged closely related sequences to remove PCR and sequencing errors. Alignment of CDR3 sequences to IMGT reference sequences was used to assign V, D and J gene segments. For a sequence to be retained, a match of at least six nucleotides was required to both a V gene segment and a J gene segment. Rearrangements were called productive when the CDR3 lacked stop codons and stayed in frame with V and J; all others were non-productive. CDR3 was defined by IMGT convention, running from the second conserved V-encoded cysteine to the conserved J-encoded phenylalanine. In an earlier analysis of around 540 of the donors, sequences lacking an unambiguous match to a single V gene segment were excluded. An earlier analysis of several hundred of the donors called V segments functional above 56.7% productive rearrangements and segregating when the between-donor standard deviation exceeded 5%. A statistical classification framework was built for diagnosing cytomegalovirus status from the catalog of TCR beta chain sequences. A later analysis assigned V and J genes by comparing TCR nucleotide sequences with IMGT/GENE-DB human TR gene sequences. The TCRdist pipeline was used in a later analysis to assign CDR3 sequences and most-parsimonious VDJ recombination scenarios. In a later analysis, every TCR beta chain was defined by the combination of its CDR3 amino acid sequence and its V-gene family, and reads without a unique V-gene family were dropped. To address suspected cross-contamination and a sequencing artifact, a later analysis removed around 590 highly shared, low-generation-probability nucleotide sequences. In a later analysis, a clonal expansion index for each public chain was calculated from normalized within-repertoire ranks of inferred template counts. In a later analysis, generation probabilities were computed using a VDJ recombination model fitted to out-of-frame rearrangements, and the results were checked against IGoR. A later analysis scored TCR-TCR, TCR-HLA and TCR-CMV co-occurrence with hypergeometric tests, applying a repertoire-size bias correction to TCR pairs. A later analysis estimated false discovery rates by permuting HLA or CMV assignments 20 times. In a later analysis, co-occurring TCRs were grouped using DBSCAN, with TCRdist sequence similarity added in when clustering inside HLA-allele-positive subsets. Repertoires with fewer than 30,000 or more than 120,000 public chains, plus five repertoires with anomalous nucleotide sharing, were excluded from co-occurrence clustering. The table comes from immuneACCESS by way of TCRdb, which keeps in-frame sequences with V and J called. Part of the clones is missing from these tables; in studies checked, under half for an unresolved V gene and the rest for unknown reasons. Clonal size and the V and J genes are those of that table, whereas D and trimming came from the DNA. The sample table holds 160,000 or so clones, of which roughly four fifths were seen once. The ten largest clones capture around 1% of the sample.

The sample comprised PBMCs. This receptor was obtained from a woman in her thirties or forties in good health and CMV-seronegative. The chain is made from TRBV5-1 and TRBJ2-2, and TRBD2 may be the D gene, going by 5 matching bases. Here is the DNA: TGCGCCAGCAGCTTGGGTACTAGGAACACCGGGGAGCTGTTTTTT. Its product reads: CASSLGTRNTGELFF.